The clone carrying this TCR beta chain appeared a few times. What it recognizes is unknown. This sample was taken from a study of T cell repertoires in cytomegalovirus infection. J lost 5 bases, V lost 5 bases, and 11 bases had no gene match. CDR3 length: 15 amino acids. Germline CDR1 SGHVS, CDR2 FNYEAQ. Each CDR3 protein is one row after TCRdb ran MiXCR on the reads. The sample shows some 590,000 distinct CDR3 sequences, 40% of them seen only once. The source is a human donor in good health (CMV status not recorded). Some clones in this sample may be carry-over from other donors' samples. The rearrangement links TRBV7-6 to TRBJ1-1, with TRBD1 matching 7 bases. The material was cultured PBMCs, obtained from culture after CMV antigen stimulation. The DNA of the CDR3 is TGTGCCAGCAGCCCCCCTACAGGGGTTCGAACTGAAGCTTTCTTT. As protein: CASSPPTGVRTEAFF.